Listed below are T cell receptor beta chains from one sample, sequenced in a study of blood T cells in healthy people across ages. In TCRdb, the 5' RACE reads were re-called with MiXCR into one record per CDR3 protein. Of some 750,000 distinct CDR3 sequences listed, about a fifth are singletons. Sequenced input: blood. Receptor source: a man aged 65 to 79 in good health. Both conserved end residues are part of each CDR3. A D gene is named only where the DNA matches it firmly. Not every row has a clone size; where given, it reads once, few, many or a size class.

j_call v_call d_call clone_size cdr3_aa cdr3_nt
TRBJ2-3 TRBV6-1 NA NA CASSDPGTGKRVDTQYF TGTGCCAGCAGTGACCCCGGGACGGGGAAGAGGGTAGATACGCAGTATTTT
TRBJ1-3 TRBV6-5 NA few CASSFDRSSGNTIYF TGTGCCAGCAGTTTTGACCGGAGCTCTGGAAACACCATATATTTT
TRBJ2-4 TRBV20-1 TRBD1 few CSAREVGQSLAKNTQYF TGCAGTGCTAGAGAAGTGGGACAGTCGTTAGCCAAAAACACTCAGTACTTC
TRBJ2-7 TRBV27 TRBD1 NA CASSFAQGWEQYF TGTGCCAGCAGTTTCGCACAGGGGTGGGAGCAGTACTTC
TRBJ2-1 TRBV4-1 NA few CASSHDASSYNEQFF TGCGCCAGCAGCCACGACGCAAGCTCCTACAATGAGCAGTTCTTC
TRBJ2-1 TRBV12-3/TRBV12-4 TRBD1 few CASGGRRGYEQFF TGTGCCAGCGGCGGCCGCAGGGGGTATGAGCAGTTCTTC
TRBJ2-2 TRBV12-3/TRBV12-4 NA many CASGTTDLTGELFF TGTGCCAGCGGGACCACCGACCTCACCGGGGAGCTGTTTTTT
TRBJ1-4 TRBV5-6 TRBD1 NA CASSSPGQGEKLFF TGTGCCAGCAGCTCCCCGGGACAGGGAGAAAAACTGTTTTTT
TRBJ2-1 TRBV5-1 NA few CASSPFVQGGQHEQFF TGCGCCAGCAGCCCATTCGTCCAGGGGGGGCAGCATGAGCAGTTCTTC
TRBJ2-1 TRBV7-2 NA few CASSLVTSPVNEQFF TGTGCCAGCAGCTTAGTAACTAGCCCCGTTAATGAGCAGTTCTTC
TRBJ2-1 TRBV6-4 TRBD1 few CASSEQGASYNEQFF TGTGCCAGCAGTGAACAGGGGGCTTCCTACAATGAGCAGTTCTTC
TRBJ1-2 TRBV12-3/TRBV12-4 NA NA CASNIREAGGDYTF TGTGCCAGCAACATTAGGGAGGCAGGTGGTGACTACACCTTC
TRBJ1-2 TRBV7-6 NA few CASSSTKGVGYTF TGTGCCAGCAGCTCCACGAAGGGGGTTGGCTACACCTTC
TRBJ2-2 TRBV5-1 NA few CASSLEASWHTGELFF TGCGCCAGCAGCTTGGAGGCTAGCTGGCACACCGGGGAGCTGTTTTTT
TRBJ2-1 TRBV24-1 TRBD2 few CATSDGLATYNEQFF TGTGCCACCAGTGATGGACTAGCCACCTACAATGAGCAGTTCTTC
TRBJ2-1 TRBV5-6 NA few CASSLGHSYNGQFF TGTGCCAGCAGCTTGGGGCATTCCTACAATGGGCAGTTCTTC
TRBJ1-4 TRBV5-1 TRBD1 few CASSPKTGSNEKLFF TGCGCCAGCAGCCCGAAGACAGGGTCTAATGAAAAACTGTTTTTT
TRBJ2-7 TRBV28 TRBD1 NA CAISDRGFYEQYF TGTGCCATAAGCGACAGGGGGTTTTACGAGCAGTACTTC
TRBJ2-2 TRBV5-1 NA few CASSYTVFQNTGELFF TGCGCCAGCAGCTATACGGTCTTCCAGAACACCGGGGAGCTGTTTTTT
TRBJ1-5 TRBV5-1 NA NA CASSLMSNQYQPQHF TGCGCCAGCAGCTTGATGTCTAATCAGTATCAGCCCCAGCATTTT
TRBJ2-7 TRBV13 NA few CAGSLKGGRGTPYEQYF TGTGCCGGCAGCTTAAAAGGAGGCAGGGGGACTCCCTACGAGCAGTACTTC
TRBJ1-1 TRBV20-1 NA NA CSARNLGGQSEAFF TGCAGTGCTAGGAACCTGGGGGGACAAAGTGAAGCTTTCTTT
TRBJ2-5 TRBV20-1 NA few CSARSVGTETQYF TGCAGTGCTAGATCTGTAGGGACAGAGACCCAGTACTTC
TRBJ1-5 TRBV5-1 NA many CASSLEGDRPQHF TGCGCCAGCAGCTTGGAAGGAGATCGGCCCCAGCATTTT
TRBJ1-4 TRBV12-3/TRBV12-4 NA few CASSLVHVEKLFF TGTGCCAGCAGTTTGGTACACGTCGAAAAACTGTTTTTT
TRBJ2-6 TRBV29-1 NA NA CSVAASGANVLTF TGCAGCGTAGCGGCATCTGGGGCCAACGTCCTGACTTTC
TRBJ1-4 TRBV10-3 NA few CAISDHREGEKLFF TGTGCCATCAGTGACCACAGGGAGGGAGAAAAACTGTTTTTT
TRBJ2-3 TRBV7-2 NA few CASSFVNTQYF TGTGCCAGCAGCTTTGTTAATACGCAGTATTTT
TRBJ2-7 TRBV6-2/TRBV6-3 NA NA CASSWENYEQYF TGTGCCAGCAGTTGGGAGAACTACGAGCAGTACTTC